The sequence of this T cell receptor (beta chain) was determined in a study of blood T cell repertoires in COVID-19. The overall study: Both acute and convalescent COVID-19 samples were obtained from the United States, Italy and Spain. The analysed material was cDNA or gDNA that came from T cells, B-cell-depleted T cells, or PBMCs.

Enrolment of Seattle patients took place during active infection, and they were followed longitudinally. TCRdb's table, derived via immunoSEQ multiplex PCR, lists solely in-frame clones and lacks some. The sample has some 250,000 clones, roughly 79% seen once. The CDR3 has 19 residues. Germline V lookup: CDR1 LNHDA, CDR2 SQIVND (reference sequence). Trimming took 4 bases from V and 0 from J; bases not matched to a gene: 15. The receptor was isolated from a woman of 80 years or more with COVID-19, enrolled during active disease. J is TRBJ1-1 and V is TRBV19; 9 bases are shared with TRBD1. The sample was peripheral blood. The CDR3 region has the DNA TGTGCCAGTAGTAAAGAACAGGGGGCCGCCCACTTAATGAACACTGAAGCTTTCTTT. Translated, it gives CASSKEQGAAHLMNTEAFF.